Detailed here is one T cell receptor beta chain. Here the CDR3 omits its conserved ending phenylalanine or tryptophan, so a read error is the likely source. No DNA is shown, since the ends of the CDR3 on it are uncertain; the CDR3 is the one TCRdb lists. Amplification yielded TCR beta CDR3 regions, with RNA transcripts as the source. The TCR CDR3 was amplified in a first-round RT-PCR using the HTBI primer set. One entry per CDR3 protein, called by TCRdb with MiXCR from the multiplex PCR reads. The data show 450,000 to 700,000 distinct CDR3 sequences, with around 46% seen just once and more than 7% held by the top ten. The CDR3 is 8 residues long, counting both termini. Germline lookup yields CDR1 SQVTM and CDR2 ANQGSEA. The sample belongs to a study of T cells in Graves' hyperthyroidism and ophthalmopathy.

Sequencing was carried out using peripheral blood or thyroid tissue (not recorded which). The sequence was collected from a woman aged 18-35 years with Graves' hyperthyroidism. The chain uses TRBV29-1 and TRBJ1-6. This chain's CDR3 is CSVAGTSG.